This T cell receptor (beta chain) derives from a study of CXCR3-negative and CXCR3-positive naive CD8 T cells. General observations from the study: When CXCR3-positive naive cells were set against CXCR3-negative naive cells, the former had more hydrophobic TRB CDR3s. Fresh PBMCs went into most assays, and CXCR3 expression partly declined after cryopreservation.

This CDR3 is 14 amino acids long. CDR1 and CDR2 from the germline V gene are SGHTA and FQGTGA. Notes on this clonotype: The antigen remains unidentified.

Definition of naive CD8+ T cells rested on a CD45RO-CCR7+CD27+CD95- profile. Each TRB cDNA library was prepared by 5' RACE (with UMI labels). TCRdb reanalyzed the 5' RACE reads and collapses them to one entry per CDR3 protein, without DNA. The data include 100,000 to 150,000 distinct CDR3 sequences; the top ten clones carry roughly 0.6%. The chain recombines TRBV7-3 with TRBJ1-1; TCRdb outputs TRBD1, but without DNA this stays unchecked. The sequenced material came from naive CXCR3+ CD8+ T cells from blood. Indicated subset: CD45RO-CCR7+CD27+CD95- naive CD8+ T cells expressing CXCR3 (TNR3+). The clonotype originates from a human donor in good health. Some clones in this sample may be carry-over from other donors' samples. Here the CDR3 reads CASSLSGTNTEAFF.